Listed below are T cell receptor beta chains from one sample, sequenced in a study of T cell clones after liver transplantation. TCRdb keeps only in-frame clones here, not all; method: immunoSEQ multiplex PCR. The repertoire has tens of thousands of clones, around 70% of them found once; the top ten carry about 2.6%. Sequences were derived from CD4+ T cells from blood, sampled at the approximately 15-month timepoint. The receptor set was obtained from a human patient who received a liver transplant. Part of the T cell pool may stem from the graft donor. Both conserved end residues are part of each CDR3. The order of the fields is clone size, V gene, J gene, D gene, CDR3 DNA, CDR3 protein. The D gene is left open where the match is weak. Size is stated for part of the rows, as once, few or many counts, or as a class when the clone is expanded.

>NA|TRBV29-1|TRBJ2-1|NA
TGCAGCGTTGAAGAAGGTAAGATCCAACGTGAGCAGTTCTTC
CSVEEGKIQREQFF
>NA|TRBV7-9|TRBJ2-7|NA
TGTGCCAGCAGTTTCGACACGCAAAGATCCTACGAGCAGTACTTC
CASSFDTQRSYEQYF
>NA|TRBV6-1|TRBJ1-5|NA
TGTGCCAGCAGTGAATGGGGGGCAGACAATCAGCCCCAGCATTTT
CASSEWGADNQPQHF
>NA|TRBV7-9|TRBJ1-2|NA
TGTGCCAGCAGCTGGTATAGTAGGGGCGGCGGTGGCTACACCTTC
CASSWYSRGGGGYTF
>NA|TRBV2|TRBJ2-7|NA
TGTGCCAGCAGTGAAACCGGATTCTCCTACGAGCAGTACTTC
CASSETGFSYEQYF
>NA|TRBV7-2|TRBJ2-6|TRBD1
TGTGCCAGCAGCTCCATGGGACAGGGAAGCTCTGGGGCCAACGTCCTGACTTTC
CASSSMGQGSSGANVLTF
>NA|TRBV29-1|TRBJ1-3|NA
TGCAGCGTTGATGGCAGGGTGGCAGGAAACACCATATATTTT
CSVDGRVAGNTIYF
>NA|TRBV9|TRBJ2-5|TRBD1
TGTGCCAGCAGCGTAGGTGACAGGGCCGAAGAGACCCAGTACTTC
CASSVGDRAEETQYF
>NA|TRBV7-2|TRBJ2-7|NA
TGTGCCAGCAGCCGCGACGGGAGCTCCTACGAGCAGTACTTC
CASSRDGSSYEQYF
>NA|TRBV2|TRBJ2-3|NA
TGTGCCAGCAGACCCACAGGGTCAGATACGCAGTATTTT
CASRPTGSDTQYF
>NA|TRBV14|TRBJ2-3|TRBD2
TGTGCCAGCAGCCCCTTATCTAGCGGGCCCGCGGGGGATACGCAGTATTTT
CASSPLSSGPAGDTQYF
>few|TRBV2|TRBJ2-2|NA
TGTGCCAGCAGTGATCAGGGTCTGAACACCGGGGAGCTGTTTTTT
CASSDQGLNTGELFF
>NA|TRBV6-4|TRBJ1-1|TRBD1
TGTGCCAGCAGACAAGACAGGGTTGAGGCTGAAGCTTTCTTT
CASRQDRVEAEAFF
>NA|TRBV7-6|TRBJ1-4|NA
TGTGCCAGCAGCCTTAATACGGGACAAAATGAAAAACTGTTTTTT
CASSLNTGQNEKLFF
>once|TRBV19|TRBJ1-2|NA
TGTGCCAGTAGTACCGGATATGCTGGCCTCGGGGGCTACACCTTC
CASSTGYAGLGGYTF
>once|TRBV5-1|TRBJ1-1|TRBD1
TGCGCCAGCAGCACCGGTTCCGGGACAGGGGCTTTCTTT
CASSTGSGTGAFF
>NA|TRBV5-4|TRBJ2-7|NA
TGTGCCAGCAGCCATGCTAGTAGATTGGCCGAGCAGTACTTC
CASSHASRLAEQYF
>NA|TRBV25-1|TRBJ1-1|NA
TGTGCCAGCAAAGCAGGGGCGAACACTGAAGCTTTCTTT
CASKAGANTEAFF
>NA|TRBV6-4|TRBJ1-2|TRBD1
TGTGCCAGCAGCGCCGACAGGGCCCTTCGGGGCTACACCTTC
CASSADRALRGYTF
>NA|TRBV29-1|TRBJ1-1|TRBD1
TGCAGCGTTGAAGGGGAAACAGGGGCCAACACTGAAGCTTTCTTT
CSVEGETGANTEAFF
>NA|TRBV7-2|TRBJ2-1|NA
TGTGCCAGCAGCTTAAACGGGCCGGGTAACAATGAGCAGTTCTTC
CASSLNGPGNNEQFF
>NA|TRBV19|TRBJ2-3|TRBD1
TGTGCCAGTAGTACCCGGGACAGGGGAATCACAGATACGCAGTATTTT
CASSTRDRGITDTQYF
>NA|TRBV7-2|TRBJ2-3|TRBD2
TGTGCCAGCAGCGTCCGGACTAGCGGACGACGCACAGATACGCAGTATTTT
CASSVRTSGRRTDTQYF
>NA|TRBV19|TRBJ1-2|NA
TGTGCCAGTAGTATTGACATGGGGGGAATGGGTTATGGCTACACCTTC
CASSIDMGGMGYGYTF
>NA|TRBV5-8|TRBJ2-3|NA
TGTGCCAGCAGCTTGTTGGGGGCCGCAGATACGCAGTATTTT
CASSLLGAADTQYF
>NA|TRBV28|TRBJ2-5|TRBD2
TGTGCCACCCAGATGGGGGGGCAAGAGACCCAGTACTTC
CATQMGGQETQYF
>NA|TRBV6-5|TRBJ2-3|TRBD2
TGTGCCAGCAGTCCGGGACTACACACAGATACGCAGTATTTT
CASSPGLHTDTQYF
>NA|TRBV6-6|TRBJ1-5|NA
TGTGCCAGCAGTTTCATAGATCAGCCCCAGCATTTT
CASSFIDQPQHF
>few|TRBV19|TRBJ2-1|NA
TGTGCCAGTACCCCTAGGGCGTGGTCAAATGAGCAGTTCTTC
CASTPRAWSNEQFF
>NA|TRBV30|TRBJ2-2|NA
TGTGCCTGGAATCAGGGACACACCGGGGAGCTGTTTTTT
CAWNQGHTGELFF
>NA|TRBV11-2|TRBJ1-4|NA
TGTGCCAGCAGCTTAGGGTGGGAAAGAACTAATGAAAAACTGTTTTTT
CASSLGWERTNEKLFF
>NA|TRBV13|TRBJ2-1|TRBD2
TGTGCCAGCAGCTCCAGCGGGGGGTACAATGAGCAGTTCTTC
CASSSSGGYNEQFF
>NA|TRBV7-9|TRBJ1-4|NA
TGTGCCAGCAGCTTCAGCTCCAGGGAGGGGGAAAAACTGTTTTTT
CASSFSSREGEKLFF
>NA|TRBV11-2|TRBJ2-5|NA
TGTGCCAGCAGCACGATCCGGGGGCTGAGGGAGACCCAGTACTTC
CASSTIRGLRETQYF
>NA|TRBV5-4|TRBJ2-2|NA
TGTGCCAGCAGCCCGACCTCCGGCGGGGAGCTGTTTTTT
CASSPTSGGELFF
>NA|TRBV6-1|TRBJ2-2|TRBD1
TGTGCCAGCAGTCTCTGGACAGGCACGACCGGGGAGCTGTTTTTT
CASSLWTGTTGELFF
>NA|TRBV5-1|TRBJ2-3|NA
TGCGCCAGCAGCTTGGGGACAGTGACTAGCACAGATACGCAGTATTTT
CASSLGTVTSTDTQYF
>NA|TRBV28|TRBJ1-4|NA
TGTGCCAGCAGTTCAGGGTCAGGGGCAACTAATGAAAAACTGTTTTTT
CASSSGSGATNEKLFF
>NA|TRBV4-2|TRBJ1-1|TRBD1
TGTGCCAGCACCAGAACAGGGGCGGGGTACACTGAAGCTTTCTTT
CASTRTGAGYTEAFF
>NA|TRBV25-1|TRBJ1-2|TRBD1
TGTGCCAGCAGTGCGACCGACAGGGAAGGCGGCTACACCTTC
CASSATDREGGYTF
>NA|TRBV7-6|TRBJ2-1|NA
TGTGCCAGCAGCTTAAACAATGAGCAGTTCTTC
CASSLNNEQFF
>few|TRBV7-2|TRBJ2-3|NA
TGTGCCAGCAGCTTAGTAGGGGCTCAAGTCTCAGACACAGATACGCAGTATTTT
CASSLVGAQVSDTDTQYF
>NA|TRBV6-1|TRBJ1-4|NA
TGTGCCAGCAGTGAACAGGTTAATGAAAAACTGTTTTTT
CASSEQVNEKLFF
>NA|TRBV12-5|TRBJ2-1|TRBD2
TGTGCTAGTGTTTTAGCGGGGACTACTAATGAGCAGTTCTTC
CASVLAGTTNEQFF
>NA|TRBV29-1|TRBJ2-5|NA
TGCAGCGTTGAAGATCGGGACCGAGGGGAGACCCAGTACTTC
CSVEDRDRGETQYF
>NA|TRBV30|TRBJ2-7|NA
TGTGCCTGGAGCACCCTTGGGAGGACCAACGAGCAGTACTTC
CAWSTLGRTNEQYF
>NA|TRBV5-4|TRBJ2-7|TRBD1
TGTGCCAGCAGCTTGGGGTGGCAGGGGGTCTACGAGCAGTACTTC
CASSLGWQGVYEQYF
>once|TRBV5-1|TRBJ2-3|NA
TGCGCCAGCAGCTTCCCGGGAGCTAGCACAGATACGCAGTATTTT
CASSFPGASTDTQYF
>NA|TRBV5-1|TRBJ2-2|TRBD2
TGCGCCAGCAGCTCCCAGGGACTAGCGAACACCGGGGAGCTGTTTTTT
CASSSQGLANTGELFF
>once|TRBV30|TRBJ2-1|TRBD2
TGTGCCTCGAGGGCTAGCGGGCCGCTTGCCTACAATGAGCAGTTCTTC
CASRASGPLAYNEQFF
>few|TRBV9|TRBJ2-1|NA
TGTGCCAGCAGCGTACGGGGGGCCTCCGGTAATGAGCAGTTCTTC
CASSVRGASGNEQFF
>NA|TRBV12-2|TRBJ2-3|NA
TGTGCAAGTCGCCCCCCTGTCGGAGGGGGGCATTCAGGGGATACGCAGTATTTT
CASRPPVGGGHSGDTQYF
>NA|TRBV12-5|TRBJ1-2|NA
TGTGCTAGTGGTTCTGGGACATCCGGCTACACCTTC
CASGSGTSGYTF
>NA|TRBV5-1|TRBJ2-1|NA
TGCGCCAGCAGTTTCGGAGCACAAGAGTATGAGCAGTTCTTC
CASSFGAQEYEQFF